These 29 T cell receptor beta chains were sequenced from one sample in a study of blood T cell repertoires in COVID-19. Measured with immunoSEQ multiplex PCR; TCRdb has only the in-frame clones, and not every one. The table lists more than 350,000 clones, over 75% of them singletons. The material sequenced was peripheral blood. The receptors originated from a woman in her twenties or thirties with COVID-19, enrolled during active disease.

This clone has more than one count but fewer than ten. The chain combines TRBV5-1 with TRBJ1-1; TRBD1 aligns across 7 bases. V lost 5 bases, J lost 2 bases, and 12 bases stayed unmatched. The CDR3 has 16 residues. Germline V gene data show CDR1 as SGHRS and CDR2 as YFSETQ. The CDR3 sequence: CASSGRTGSSNTEAFF. The CDR3 coding sequence is TGCGCCAGCAGTGGAAGGACAGGAAGTTCTAACACTGAAGCTTTCTTT.

V is TRBV4-1 and J is TRBJ2-1; 10 nucleotides agree with TRBD2. V shed 2 bases, J shed 2 bases, and the junction held 9 bases outside the gene matches. Germline CDR1 and CDR2: MGHRA and YSYEKL. CDR3 length: 18 amino acids. CDR3 sequence: CASSQFSGGTSAYNEQFF. CDR3 nucleotides: TGCGCCAGCAGCCAATTTTCGGGGGGGACTAGCGCCTACAATGAGCAGTTCTTC.

J is TRBJ1-3 and V is TRBV6-5; D may be TRBD1 (6 bases). This CDR3 is 14 amino acids long. CDR1 is MNHEY, CDR2 SVGAGI, per germline. V lost 8 bases to trimming and J lost 4 bases, with 15 bases between them. DNA of the CDR3: TGTGCCAGCCTCTCCGGGACATACGGAAACACCATATATTTT. Encoded protein: CASLSGTYGNTIYF.

The rearrangement joins TRBV5-5 to TRBJ2-1; 9 positions match TRBD1. Unmatched junction bases numbered 10, after V lost 9 bases and J lost 0 bases. This CDR3 region has 16 residues. Germline CDR1 SGHKS, CDR2 YYEKEE (reference sequence). CDR3 sequence (DNA): TGTGCCACCGAACAGGGGGCTCCGAGCTCCTACAATGAGCAGTTCTTC. Encoded protein: CATEQGAPSSYNEQFF.

There are a few counts of this clone. The chain couples TRBV19 to TRBJ2-7, with TRBD2 matching over 8 bases. This CDR3 region has 15 residues. After removal of 5 bases from V and 3 bases from J, the junction contained 9 bases not matched to a gene. Germline loops: CDR1 LNHDA, CDR2 SQIVND (reference sequence). The CDR3 protein is CASSAYVAGHYEQYF. CDR3 sequence (DNA): TGTGCCAGTAGTGCTTACGTAGCGGGGCACTACGAGCAGTACTTC.

The chain uses TRBV28 and TRBJ2-3, with 13 bases lining up with TRBD2. This CDR3 spans 14 amino acids. Germline V CDR1 and CDR2: MDHEN, SYDVKM. V was pared by 6 bases and J by 6 bases, with 3 bases of the junction left unmatched. CDR3 nucleotide sequence: TGTGCCAGCAGAACTAGCGGGAGGGCTGATACGCAGTATTTT. Its protein product is CASRTSGRADTQYF.

The rearrangement uses TRBV18 and TRBJ1-3; 7 nucleotides agree with TRBD1. The germline V gene encodes CDR1 KGHSH and CDR2 LQKENI. The CDR3 loop spans 18 amino acids. J lost 0 bases, V lost 3 bases, and 11 bases had no gene match. CDR3 sequence reads: CASSPLPGTASSGNTIYF. CDR3 DNA sequence: TGTGCCAGCTCACCCTTGCCAGGGACAGCGAGCTCTGGAAACACCATATATTTT.

This chain connects TRBV10-1 to TRBJ2-3; 12 nucleotides align to TRBD1. Per germline, CDR1 WNHNN and CDR2 SYGVQD (reference sequence). Losses at the gene ends were 8 bases for V and 0 bases for J; bases not matched to a gene: 9. The CDR3 runs 17 residues. The CDR3 loop is CASHRDRGRRSTDTQYF. CDR3 in DNA: TGCGCCAGCCACCGGGACAGGGGGCGAAGAAGCACAGATACGCAGTATTTT.

The chain couples TRBV7-2 to TRBJ2-6; TRBD2 might be the D (6 bases). The germline V gene encodes CDR1 SGHTA and CDR2 FQGNSA. This CDR3 region has 16 residues. Trimming stripped 5 bases from V and 1 base from J, with 12 bases between. The CDR3: CASSQGRGSGANVLTF. CDR3 sequence (DNA): TGTGCCAGCAGCCAAGGTCGGGGGTCTGGGGCCAACGTCCTGACTTTC.

The chain is built from TRBV19 and TRBJ1-5; D is undetermined. Trimming removed 5 bases at V and 4 bases at J, with 12 bases between. CDR1 and CDR2 from the germline V gene are LNHDA and SQIVND (reference sequence). There are 14 residues in the CDR3. CDR3 nucleotide sequence: TGTGCCAGTAGTCCCTCGACAAGGAATCAGCCCCAGCATTTT. It codes for CASSPSTRNQPQHF. Based on the CDR3 plus reference TRBV19 and TRBJ1-5, the full variable domain is DGGITQSPKYLFRKEGQNVTLSCEQNLNHDAMYWYRQDPGQGLRLIYYSQIVNDFQKGDIAEGYSVSREKKESFPLTVTSAQKNPTAFYLCASSPSTRNQPQHFGDGTRLSIL.

A word on this clone: This specimen includes other DNA sequences encoding the same CDR3. The gene calls are TRBV28 and TRBJ1-1; D is ambiguous. Trimming removed 8 bases from V and 0 bases from J, with 13 bases in between. Looked up from germline, CDR1 is MDHEN and CDR2 is SYDVKM. This CDR3 contains 14 residues. Written as DNA, the CDR3 is TGTGCCAGCTCACTTCCGGTGATGAACACTGAAGCTTTCTTT. Encoded protein: CASSLPVMNTEAFF.

This chain links TRBV7-3 with TRBJ2-1, with 9 bases that match TRBD2. The germline V gene has CDR1 SGHTA and CDR2 FQGTGA. V lost 2 bases and J lost 5; bases outside the gene matches: 4. This CDR3 has 15 residues. CDR3 residues: CASSLGTSSNNEQFF. In DNA form, the CDR3 reads TGTGCCAGCAGCTTAGGGACTAGCTCTAACAATGAGCAGTTCTTC.

This sequence joins TRBV7-8 and TRBJ2-4, with TRBD1 matching over 8 bases. The CDR3 has 16 residues. V shed 1 base and J 6 bases; nucleotides not matched to a gene: 8. Germline V gene sequence: CDR1 SGHVS, CDR2 FQNEAQ. The CDR3 DNA is TGTGCCAGCAGCTTAGGTCCAGGGGGCGCGGGAAACATTCAGTACTTC. Translated: CASSLGPGGAGNIQYF.

J is TRBJ2-7 and V is TRBV10-1; D not certain. The CDR3 is made up of 13 amino acids. Germline V gene data show CDR1 as WNHNN and CDR2 as SYGVQD (reference sequence). The V and J ends lost 4 bases and 3 bases respectively, with 10 bases between them. DNA of the CDR3: TGCGCCAGCAGTGTCGCACCTAACTACGAGCAGTACTTC. It codes for CASSVAPNYEQYF.

CDR3: CASSVREKRDLKYEQYF. DNA of the CDR3: TGTGCCAGCAGTGTCCGAGAGAAGCGGGACCTTAAGTACGAGCAGTACTTC. This chain links TRBV6-4 with TRBJ2-7; 7 bases map to TRBD2. Per germline, CDR1 MRHNA and CDR2 SNTAGT. J gave up 4 bases and V 4 bases, and 16 bases lay outside the gene matches. CDR3 length equals 17 residues.

The rearrangement joins TRBV18 to TRBJ1-1; D is unresolved. Germline V CDR1 and CDR2: KGHSH, LQKENI. V was pared by 3 bases and J by 0 bases, with 8 bases between. CDR3 length equals 14 residues. CDR3 sequence: CASSPSLLNTEAFF. DNA for the CDR3: TGTGCCAGCTCACCCTCACTATTGAACACTGAAGCTTTCTTT.

The count of this clone is one. Within the sample, other DNA sequences also encode this same CDR3. This chain joins TRBV7-8 and TRBJ2-7, with 7 bases aligning to TRBD1. The length of the CDR3 is 14 residues. Germline assignment: CDR1 SGHVS and CDR2 FQNEAQ. The V segment lost 5 bases and the J segment 0 bases; nucleotides outside the gene matches: 4. The CDR3 region has the DNA TGTGCCAGCAGCCTGGGACAGAGCTCCTACGAGCAGTACTTC. It codes for CASSLGQSSYEQYF.

J is TRBJ2-7 and V is TRBV5-1; 10 positions match TRBD1. The CDR3 totals 19 residues. Trimming took 4 bases from V and 2 from J; bases not matched to a gene: 18. The germline gives CDR1 SGHRS, CDR2 YFSETQ. The CDR3 loop is CASSIPGQGTRGHTYEQYF. CDR3 DNA: TGCGCCAGCAGCATACCGGGACAGGGGACTAGAGGCCATACCTACGAGCAGTACTTC. The complete variable domain, with remaining parts taken from reference TRBV5-1 and TRBJ2-7, reads KAGVTQTPRYLIKTRGQQVTLSCSPISGHRSVSWYQQTPGQGLQFLFEYFSETQRNKGNFPGRFSGRQFSNSRSEMNVSTLELGDSALYLCASSIPGQGTRGHTYEQYFGPGTRLTVT.

This CDR3 is CASTLSGFSTDTQYF. CDR3 sequence (DNA): TGTGCCAGTACCCTGAGCGGGTTTAGCACAGATACGCAGTATTTT. The chain carries TRBV19 and TRBJ2-3; the D gene is possibly TRBD2 (6 bases). Trimming shortened V by 7 bases and J by 0 bases, and 14 bases separated the two germline ends. The germline V gene has CDR1 LNHDA and CDR2 SQIVND (reference sequence). The CDR3 sequence is 15 residues long.

Only a few counts were recorded for this clone. The J gene is TRBJ2-7, the V gene TRBV9, with 7 bases aligning to TRBD1. Germline V gene lookup returns CDR1 SGDLS and CDR2 YYNGEE. The CDR3 consists of 13 residues. V was pared by 0 bases and J by 8 bases, with 5 bases of the junction left unmatched. The CDR3, as DNA: TGTGCCAGCAGCGTAGGTCAAGGGGGCAAGCAGTACTTC. Translated, it gives CASSVGQGGKQYF.

The gene calls are TRBV2 and TRBJ2-6; TRBD1 agrees at 7 bases. The germline gives CDR1 SNHLY, CDR2 FYNNEI. Trimming removed 5 bases from V and 0 bases from J; junction bases left unmatched: 4. The CDR3 is 16 residues long. The CDR3 DNA reads as TGTGCCAGCAGTCGAGACAGGGCCTCTGGGGCCAACGTCCTGACTTTC. It encodes CASSRDRASGANVLTF.

This sequence joins TRBV4-3 and TRBJ2-1, with 8 nucleotides matching TRBD2. The ends lost 1 base at V and 4 bases at J; junction bases unmatched: 12. The CDR3 is made up of 18 amino acids. Germline V CDR1 and CDR2: LGHNA, YSLEER. CDR3 sequence reads: CASSQVHPPGLVYNEQFF. In DNA, the CDR3 is TGCGCCAGCAGCCAAGTCCACCCCCCGGGACTAGTATACAATGAGCAGTTCTTC.

The chain carries TRBV28 and TRBJ1-2; D remains ambiguous. The CDR3 is 12 amino acids. Per germline, CDR1 MDHEN and CDR2 SYDVKM. V was cut by 2 bases and J by 12 bases, with 13 bases left in between. Here the CDR3 DNA reads TGTGCCAGCAGTTTAGGACTCACGAGGAACACCTTC. Translating it yields CASSLGLTRNTF.

J is TRBJ2-3 and V is TRBV3-1 (or the pseudogene TRBV3-2), with TRBD1 identical over 8 bases. CDR3 size: 16 residues. Germline trimming cut 3 bases from V and 0 bases from J; bases unmatched to any gene: 5. Germline V gene lookup returns CDR1 LGHDT and CDR2 YNNKEL (reference sequence). CDR3 DNA sequence: TGTGCCAGCAGCCACCCAGGGGGCATGAGCACAGATACGCAGTATTTT. Protein sequence: CASSHPGGMSTDTQYF.

The gene calls are TRBV29-1 and TRBJ2-3; 11 bases fit TRBD2. The CDR3 has 17 residues. The trim removed 1 base at V and 6 bases at J, leaving 12 bases unmatched. CDR1 and CDR2 from the germline V gene are SQVTM and ANQGSEA. The CDR3 sequence: CSVEGIRLSSGRDTQYF. The CDR3 DNA sequence: TGCAGCGTTGAAGGCATACGGCTCTCTAGCGGGAGGGATACGCAGTATTTT.

This clone was recorded once. The V and J genes are TRBV5-1 and TRBJ2-2; weak D call: TRBD1 (6 bases). Deletions cut 0 bases from V and 4 bases from J, with 7 bases between. The CDR3 is made up of 14 amino acids. Germline-derived CDR1 and CDR2 are SGHRS and YFSETQ. The DNA for the CDR3 is TGCGCCAGCAGCTTGGGAGGGGGCACCGGGGAGCTGTTTTTT. Its translation is CASSLGGGTGELFF.

This chain links TRBV11-2 with TRBJ1-1, with 8 positions matching TRBD1. Germline V gives CDR1 SGHAT, CDR2 FQNNGV. CDR3 length: 15 residues. Trimming at V came to 4 bases and at J to 0 bases, leaving 4 bases not matched to a gene. The CDR3: CASSSGDRMNTEAFF. The CDR3 DNA reads as TGTGCCAGCAGCTCTGGGGACAGGATGAACACTGAAGCTTTCTTT.

The count of this clone is one. The chain joins TRBV11-3 to TRBJ2-2; D perhaps matches TRBD1 (6 bases). Germline V CDR1 and CDR2: SGHNT, YENEEA. The CDR3 extends over 14 amino acids. Between the trimmed V and J ends, which lost 0 bases and 7 bases, there was a span of 9 bases. The DNA for the CDR3 is TGTGCCAGCAGCTTAGAGGGGGCGAACGGGGAGCTGTTTTTT. Amino acid sequence: CASSLEGANGELFF. Using reference TRBV11-3 and TRBJ2-2 for the parts outside the CDR3, the full variable domain is EAGVVQSPRYKIIEKKQPVAFWCNPISGHNTLYWYLQNLGQGPELLIRYENEEAVDDSQLPKDRFSAERLKGVDSTLKIQPAELGDSAVYLCASSLEGANGELFFGEGSRLTVL.

V and J are TRBV7-8 and TRBJ2-3, with TRBD1 matching over 9 bases. V dropped 3 bases and J dropped 1; count of bases not matched to a gene: 8. The CDR3 extends over 17 amino acids. Germline V gene data show CDR1 as SGHVS and CDR2 as FQNEAQ. CDR3 DNA: TGTGCCAGCAGCTTGCTCGGACAGGGGTGGGGCACAGATACGCAGTATTTT. Translating gives CASSLLGQGWGTDTQYF.